Below are 21 T cell receptor beta chains sequenced from a single sample in a study of control samples from healthy donors and cancer patients. Libraries were prepared by immunoSEQ multiplex PCR; TCRdb keeps only in-frame clonotypes and omits some of them. The sample contains approximately 94,000 clones, roughly 87% of which appear only once. The sample taken for sequencing was blood. The receptors were gathered from a woman between 50 and 59 years old in good health.

The J gene is TRBJ2-2, the V gene TRBV6-5, with TRBD2 matching 15 bases. The length of the CDR3 is 15 residues. After removal of 7 bases from V and 6 bases from J, the junction contained 3 bases not matched to a gene. CDR1 is MNHEY, CDR2 SVGAGI, per germline. The CDR3, as DNA: TGTGCCAGCAAAGGACTAGCGGGGGGGCCCGGGGAGCTGTTTTTT. Protein product: CASKGLAGGPGELFF.

The rearrangement uses TRBV5-6 and TRBJ1-2; D is undetermined. This CDR3 spans 16 amino acids. Per germline, CDR1 SGHDT and CDR2 YYEEEE. Trimming left V 2 bases short and J 2 bases short, with 16 bases between. The CDR3 bases are TGTGCCAGCAGCTTAAACCCCCGCTATTACAACTATGGCTACACCTTC. Translated: CASSLNPRYYNYGYTF.

The chain uses TRBV15 and TRBJ1-2; D unclear. Germline CDR1 LNHNV, CDR2 YYDKDF (reference sequence). This CDR3 region has 13 residues. Trimming left V 5 bases short and J 7 bases short, with 14 bases between. The CDR3 DNA follows: TGTGCCACCAGCTTTAAGGAAGGAGGTGGCTACACCTTC. This sequence encodes CATSFKEGGGYTF.

J is TRBJ1-6 and V is TRBV5-1; the match to TRBD1 covers 9 bases. This CDR3 is 16 amino acids long. The V gene end was trimmed by 4 bases and the J gene end by 10 bases; junction bases not matched to a gene: 12. CDR1 is SGHRS and CDR2 is YFSETQ in the germline V gene. CDR3 loop: CASSKTEGQGRSPLHF. The CDR3 region has the DNA TGCGCCAGCAGCAAAACCGAGGGACAGGGTCGCTCACCCCTCCACTTT.

The CDR3 here is CASSPRLPETGLPEAFF. CDR3 DNA: TGTGCCAGCAGCCCGAGACTTCCGGAGACAGGTCTTCCTGAAGCTTTCTTT. This rearrangement joins TRBV7-9 to TRBJ1-1; D is perhaps TRBD1 (6 bases). This CDR3 region has 17 residues. Trimming left V 5 bases short and J 6 bases short, with 25 bases between. Germline values: CDR1 SEHNR, CDR2 FQNEAQ (reference sequence). Full variable domain (missing parts from reference TRBV7-9 and TRBJ1-1): DTGVSQNPRHKITKRGQNVTFRCDPISEHNRLYWYRQTLGQGPEFLTYFQNEAQLEKSRLLSDRFSAERPKGSFSTLEIQRTEQGDSAMYLCASSPRLPETGLPEAFFGQGTRLTVV.

The V call is TRBV27, the J call TRBJ1-1; no firm D call. The CDR3 is made up of 13 amino acids. Trimming cost V 1 base and J 1 base, with 4 bases left between them. CDR1 and CDR2 from the germline V gene are MNHEY and SMNVEV (reference sequence). DNA of the CDR3: TGTGCCAGCAGTTTATGGGAGAACACTGAAGCTTTCTTT. It translates to CASSLWENTEAFF.

The J gene is TRBJ1-1, the V gene TRBV19, with 9 nucleotides matching TRBD1. The length of the CDR3 is 14 residues. With 3 bases clipped from V and 8 bases from J, the junction kept 7 bases outside the gene matches. CDR1 is LNHDA, CDR2 SQIVND, per germline (reference sequence). The CDR3 DNA is TGTGCCAGTAGTATGACAGGGGGTTCTGTAGAAGCTTTCTTT. This translates into CASSMTGGSVEAFF.

The chain combines TRBV3-1 (or the pseudogene TRBV3-2) with TRBJ2-1; TRBD2 agrees at 11 bases. CDR1 and CDR2 (germline): LGHDT, YNNKEL (reference sequence). The V gene end was trimmed by 1 base and the J gene end by 6 bases; junction bases not matched to a gene: 5. CDR3 length: 16 residues. CDR3 sequence reads: CASSQVLAGGPNEQFF. The CDR3 DNA reads as TGTGCCAGCAGCCAAGTTTTAGCGGGAGGGCCCAATGAGCAGTTCTTC.

This clone was detected only once. The rearrangement joins TRBV7-9 to TRBJ2-1, with 8 bases lining up with TRBD1. Germline trimming cut 5 bases from V and 7 bases from J; bases unmatched to any gene: 16. CDR1 is SEHNR and CDR2 is FQNEAQ in the germline V gene (reference sequence). The CDR3 totals 17 residues. Here the CDR3 reads CASSLLEQGVDRNEQFF. The CDR3 DNA is TGTGCCAGCAGCCTCCTAGAACAGGGGGTCGACAGGAATGAGCAGTTCTTC.

The rearrangement joins TRBV7-9 to TRBJ2-7; unclear D gene. The V and J ends lost 3 bases and 2 bases respectively, with 2 bases between them. Germline V gene data show CDR1 as SEHNR and CDR2 as FQNEAQ (reference sequence). The CDR3 is made up of 11 amino acids. CDR3 coding DNA: TGTGCCAGCAGCTTTACCTACGAGCAGTACTTC. The encoded protein is CASSFTYEQYF.

The J gene is TRBJ2-2, the V gene TRBV28; 9 bases align to TRBD2. The germline gives CDR1 MDHEN, CDR2 SYDVKM. Trimming removed 10 bases from V and 4 bases from J; junction bases left unmatched: 13. The CDR3 covers 16 residues. In DNA, the CDR3 is TGTGCCACCCCGCGGCTGGCGGGAGGGCGCACCGGGGAGCTGTTTTTT. It encodes CATPRLAGGRTGELFF.

The gene calls are TRBV4-1 and TRBJ1-4, with 7 bases that match TRBD1. With 0 bases clipped from V and 5 bases from J, the junction kept 6 bases outside the gene matches. The V gene's germline CDR1 is MGHRA and CDR2 YSYEKL. The CDR3 is made up of 16 amino acids. CDR3 in DNA: TGCGCCAGCAGCCAAGATCCCGACAGGGAGAATGAAAAACTGTTTTTT. Residues: CASSQDPDRENEKLFF.

The genes are TRBV23-1 and TRBJ2-2; D may match TRBD1 or TRBD2 (5 bases each). TRBV23-1 is flagged as an ORF with uncertain function. This CDR3 is 16 amino acids long. V shed 6 bases and J shed 6 bases, with 20 bases lying between them. The CDR3 region is CASRYIIQAEAGELFF. CDR3 coding DNA: TGCGCCAGCAGATATATTATACAGGCGGAGGCCGGGGAGCTGTTTTTT.

This sequence joins TRBV19 and TRBJ1-6; 9 nucleotides align to TRBD1. Germline loops: CDR1 LNHDA, CDR2 SQIVND (reference sequence). The CDR3 consists of 13 residues. The trim removed 11 bases at V and 8 bases at J, leaving 7 bases unmatched. CDR3 sequence: CAGGQGIYSPLHF. For the CDR3, the DNA is TGTGCCGGGGGACAGGGAATTTATTCACCCCTCCACTTT.

The J gene is TRBJ2-7, the V gene TRBV30; 7 bases align to TRBD1. Unmatched junction bases numbered 6, after V lost 4 bases and J lost 0 bases. CDR1 and CDR2 (germline): GTSNPN, SVGIG (reference sequence). The CDR3 runs 14 residues. The CDR3 sequence: CAWTDRVASYEQYF. The CDR3 nucleotides read TGTGCCTGGACCGACAGGGTCGCCTCCTACGAGCAGTACTTC.

The V and J genes are TRBV29-1 and TRBJ2-3; a weak D match, TRBD2 (5 bases). Germline lookup yields CDR1 SQVTM and CDR2 ANQGSEA. The ends were cut back, 6 bases at V and 3 bases at J, with 13 bases in the middle. The CDR3 totals 13 residues. The CDR3 here is CSVARGFTDTQYF. The CDR3 region has the DNA TGCAGCGTGGCGCGAGGGTTTACAGATACGCAGTATTTT.

The genes are TRBV7-9 and TRBJ1-2; D ambiguous. V was shortened by 1 base and J by 4 bases, with 13 bases between the two germline ends. Germline lookup yields CDR1 SEHNR and CDR2 FQNEAQ (reference sequence). The CDR3 is 15 residues long. The CDR3 loop reads CASSLEAAATYGYTF. The CDR3 bases are TGTGCCAGCAGCTTAGAGGCGGCAGCTACCTATGGCTACACCTTC.

The chain has TRBV11-2 and TRBJ1-1; D is perhaps TRBD1 (5 bases). Germline V gene data show CDR1 as SGHAT and CDR2 as FQNNGV. The CDR3 runs 16 residues. The ends were cut back, 1 base at V and 2 bases at J, with 14 bases in the middle. CDR3 in DNA: TGTGCCAGCAGCTTAGGGGGTCGACAGCCAAACACTGAAGCTTTCTTT. As protein: CASSLGGRQPNTEAFF.

CDR3 sequence (DNA): TGTGCCAGCAGCTTAGATAAGGGCAGGGAACAGCCCCAGCATTTT. Its protein is CASSLDKGREQPQHF. V usage is TRBV7-2 and J usage is TRBJ1-5, with D maybe TRBD1 (5 bases). Germline-derived CDR1 and CDR2 are SGHTA and FQGNSA. This CDR3 has 15 amino acids. Trimming shortened V by 1 base and J by 7 bases, and 14 bases separated the two germline ends.

The chain joins TRBV29-1 to TRBJ2-1, with D perhaps matching TRBD1 (5 bases). With 2 bases removed from V and 12 bases from J, the gap between germline ends came to 23 bases. The CDR3 sequence is 15 residues long. Germline V gene sequence: CDR1 SQVTM, CDR2 ANQGSEA. This chain's CDR3 is CSVEKTQTSPGSQFF. The CDR3 DNA sequence: TGCAGCGTTGAAAAAACCCAAACGTCTCCAGGGTCGCAGTTCTTC.

The chain couples TRBV6-5 to TRBJ1-2, with unresolved D. Germline values: CDR1 MNHEY, CDR2 SVGAGI. V shed 2 bases and J shed 5 bases, with 9 bases lying between them. There are 13 residues in the CDR3. The CDR3 reads CASSYNTAYGYTF. CDR3 bases: TGTGCCAGCAGTTACAACACTGCTTATGGCTACACCTTC.